Shown below are 10 T cell receptor beta chains from a single sample sequenced in a study of blood T cell repertoires in COVID-19. Method: immunoSEQ multiplex PCR; TCRdb's copy keeps in-frame clones and lacks some. The sample records around 250,000 clones, roughly 88% being singletons. The sequenced sample consisted of PBMCs or T cells enriched from blood (not recorded which). The receptors were gathered from a woman in her forties or fifties who had recovered from COVID-19.

This chain joins TRBV11-2 and TRBJ1-5, with a weak D call TRBD1 (5 bases). Deletions cut 2 bases from V and 6 bases from J, with 14 bases between. The length of the CDR3 is 15 residues. Per the germline V gene, CDR1 is SGHAT and CDR2 is FQNNGV. Written as DNA, the CDR3 is TGTGCCAGCAGCTTAAGTATCCAGGGTGGTCAGCCCCAGCATTTT. This codes for CASSLSIQGGQPQHF.

The chain joins TRBV20-1 to TRBJ1-2; D gene uncertain. Germline V CDR1 and CDR2: DFQATT, SNEGSKA (reference sequence). This CDR3 has 11 residues. CDR3 protein: CSAAENYGYTF. Written as DNA, the CDR3 is TGCAGCGCCGCGGAGAACTATGGCTACACCTTC.

This chain connects TRBV20-1 to TRBJ2-5; no firm D call. The germline V gene encodes CDR1 DFQATT and CDR2 SNEGSKA (reference sequence). The CDR3 has 11 residues. Trimming took 3 bases from V and 2 from J, leaving 4 bases between them. CDR3 nucleotide sequence: TGCAGTGCTAGCGGGCAAGAGACCCAGTACTTC. Translating gives CSASGQETQYF.

The chain is built from TRBV11-1 and TRBJ2-1; tentatively, D is TRBD2 (5 bases). The CDR3 has 16 residues. Germline assignment: CDR1 SGHAT and CDR2 FQDESV (reference sequence). V was cut by 1 base and J by 4 bases, with 14 bases left in between. The chain's CDR3 is CASSLDRSGIYNEQFF. The DNA for the CDR3 is TGTGCCAGCAGCTTAGATCGAAGCGGTATTTACAATGAGCAGTTCTTC.

This chain links TRBV4-1 with TRBJ2-1; 8 bases are shared with TRBD1. Germline V gene data show CDR1 as MGHRA and CDR2 as YSYEKL. This CDR3 region has 13 residues. V shed 6 bases and J 9 bases; nucleotides not matched to a gene: 7. CDR3 sequence: CASSPGQGSEQFF. The DNA of the CDR3 is TGCGCCAGCAGTCCCGGACAGGGCAGTGAGCAGTTCTTC.

The gene calls are TRBV25-1 and TRBJ1-6, with D possibly matching TRBD1 (5 bases). This CDR3 region has 11 residues. Germline assignment: CDR1 MGHDK and CDR2 SYGVNS. Trimming took 9 bases from V and 10 from J, leaving 10 bases between them. In DNA, the CDR3 is TGTGCCAGTGGGGCAGGGTCACCCCTCCACTTT. As protein: CASGAGSPLHF.

The gene calls are TRBV9 and TRBJ1-4; 7 nucleotides agree with TRBD1. J was trimmed by 0 bases and V by 4 bases; bases with no gene match: 6. The CDR3 covers 16 residues. The germline V gene has CDR1 SGDLS and CDR2 YYNGEE. The DNA of the CDR3 is TGTGCCAGCAGCCCAGGGACAGCTGCAACTAATGAAAAACTGTTTTTT. It codes for CASSPGTAATNEKLFF.

The chain is built from TRBV29-1 and TRBJ2-1; 8 bases agree with TRBD1. The V segment lost 7 bases and the J segment 1 base; nucleotides outside the gene matches: 3. The CDR3 length is 13 residues. The germline CDR1 and CDR2 sequences are SQVTM and ANQGSEA. CDR3: CSARQGSYNEQFF. CDR3 coding DNA: TGCAGCGCTCGACAGGGGTCCTACAATGAGCAGTTCTTC.

CDR3: CASSGTTGKTTEAFF. CDR3 nucleotides: TGTGCCAGCTCAGGGACGACAGGGAAGACAACTGAAGCTTTCTTT. The V gene is TRBV18, the J gene TRBJ1-1, with 7 bases that match TRBD1. V dropped 5 bases and J dropped 5; count of bases not matched to a gene: 11. Germline lookup yields CDR1 KGHSH and CDR2 LQKENI. This CDR3 comprises 15 residues.

The chain combines TRBV19 with TRBJ2-1, with a weak D call TRBD2 (5 bases). Trimming took off 6 bases at V and 0 bases at J, with 15 bases between the two ends. CDR3 length: 16 residues. Germline lookup yields CDR1 LNHDA and CDR2 SQIVND (reference sequence). CDR3 DNA: TGTGCCAGTAGAACGAGGACTCAAGGCTCCTACAATGAGCAGTTCTTC. This sequence encodes CASRTRTQGSYNEQFF.